This T cell receptor (beta chain) was sequenced during a study of vaccination effects on CD4 cells after COVID-19. Produced via immunoSEQ multiplex PCR; TCRdb's table is partial and in-frame only. The table has tens of thousands of clones, 81% seen once; the top ten hold roughly 5.7%. For this clone: Its specificity is not known.

Ahead of sequencing, the ViraFEST assay grew antigen-specific CD4+ T cells using viral peptide pools. Following 10 days of culture, CD4+ T cells were isolated. Participants completed two doses of the BNT162b2 or mRNA-1273 vaccine. IL-2 at 9 to 10 IU/ml and peptides at around 9.6 ug/ml were added to cultured PBMC, around 2.2 million per well. CDR1 and CDR2 from the germline V gene are LNHDA and SQIVND (reference sequence). V shed 3 bases and J 2 bases; nucleotides not matched to a gene: 7. This CDR3 contains 16 residues. The TCR sequence derives from a human donor who received a COVID-19 vaccine. Some clones in this sample may be carry-over from other donors' samples. Sample: CD4+ T cells from PBMCs cultured with SARS-CoV-2 spike peptides, taken after COVID-19 vaccination. The chain combines TRBV19 with TRBJ2-5; TRBD1 matches at 9 bases. In DNA form, the CDR3 reads TGTGCCAGTAGTATGGTCGGGACAGGGCTTCAAGAGACCCAGTACTTC. Its translation: CASSMVGTGLQETQYF.